This is a list of T cell receptor beta chains from one sample in a study of blood T cell repertoires in COVID-19. The data were produced by immunoSEQ multiplex PCR, yet TCRdb's version contains in-frame clones alone and is incomplete. The top ten hold around 10% of the sample, which has about 290,000 clones, roughly 86% seen once. Specimen: peripheral blood. The receptor set was obtained from a woman in her twenties or thirties with COVID-19, enrolled during active disease. CDR3s include the opening cysteine and the closing phenylalanine or tryptophan. A D gene is named only where the DNA matches it firmly. Size values are once, few and many counts, or a class for expanded clones, and some rows have none.

D gene | J gene | V gene | clone size | CDR3 DNA | CDR3 protein
TRBD1 | TRBJ1-2 | TRBV6-5 | . | TGTGCCAGCCGCGGACAGGGGGACTATGGCTACACCTTC | CASRGQGDYGYTF
. | TRBJ2-5 | TRBV7-9 | . | TGTGCCAGCAGCTTAGCTGTGGTTGGGGGCGGCGAGACCCAGTACTTC | CASSLAVVGGGETQYF
TRBD1 | TRBJ1-6 | TRBV11-2 | . | TGTGCCAGCAGCTTTGGCCGACAGGGTATCTCACCCCTCCACTTT | CASSFGRQGISPLHF
. | TRBJ1-2 | TRBV19 | . | TGTGCCAGTAGTACAGGCCTGCAATTGCCCACCTTC | CASSTGLQLPTF
. | TRBJ2-5 | TRBV29-1 | . | TGCAGCGTTGCCGGGTCGGAGACCCAGTACTTC | CSVAGSETQYF
. | TRBJ2-1 | TRBV25-1 | . | TGTGCCAGCAGTGACCGCCCGGCGGGGACAGAGAGCTACAATGAGCAGTTCTTC | CASSDRPAGTESYNEQFF
. | TRBJ2-2 | TRBV5-4 | . | TGTGCCAGCAGCTTGGTTGGCGGGGGCGGCCCCGGGGAGCTGTTTTTT | CASSLVGGGGPGELFF
TRBD2 | TRBJ2-3 | TRBV6-1 | . | TGTGCCAGCAGTGAGTGGCTAGCGGGCACAGATACGCAGTATTTT | CASSEWLAGTDTQYF
. | TRBJ2-3 | TRBV4-1 | . | TGCGCCAGCAGCCACGACTCCCTTACAGATACGCAGTATTTT | CASSHDSLTDTQYF
. | TRBJ2-7 | TRBV5-4 | . | TGTGCCAGCAGCGCCGGGACAAGTACCTACGAGCAGTACTTC | CASSAGTSTYEQYF
TRBD1 | TRBJ2-7 | TRBV7-9 | few | TGTGCCAGCAGCTTATCCGGCAGGGGGCACGAGCAGTACTTC | CASSLSGRGHEQYF
TRBD1 | TRBJ1-2 | TRBV27 | . | TGTGCCAGCAGGCGGGACAGGGACTATGGCTACACCTTC | CASRRDRDYGYTF
TRBD1 | TRBJ1-4 | TRBV3-1/TRBV3-2 | . | TGTGCCAGCAGCCCGTCCGGGACAGGGAATGAAAAACTGTTTTTT | CASSPSGTGNEKLFF
TRBD2 | TRBJ2-3 | TRBV19 | . | TGTGCCAGTAGTGACCGCGGGACTAGCGGGGGGGCGAGGAATACGCAGTATTTT | CASSDRGTSGGARNTQYF
TRBD1 | TRBJ2-7 | TRBV7-9 | few | TGTGCCAGCAGCTTAGCATCGACAGGGTTCTACGAGCAGTACTTC | CASSLASTGFYEQYF
TRBD1 | TRBJ1-2 | TRBV5-1 | few | TGCGCCAGCAGCGAAGAAAGCAGGGGGCCGGTCTATGGCTACACCTTC | CASSEESRGPVYGYTF
TRBD2 | TRBJ2-3 | TRBV4-1 | . | TGCGCCAGCAGCCAAGAACCTCGGGGGGGCCCAGATACGCAGTATTTT | CASSQEPRGGPDTQYF
. | TRBJ1-5 | TRBV6-5 | . | TGTGCCAGCAGTTGGTCCCAGAGCAATCAGCCCCAGCATTTT | CASSWSQSNQPQHF
. | TRBJ2-7 | TRBV7-9 | once | TGTGCCAGCAGCTTGCCTGGGCCCTCCTACGAGCAGTACTTC | CASSLPGPSYEQYF
TRBD2 | TRBJ2-4 | TRBV4-1 | . | TGCGCCAGCAGCCAATCCCCCCGCGGCGGGGGGGCCCCTCTAGCCAAAAACATTCAGTACTTC | CASSQSPRGGGAPLAKNIQYF
. | TRBJ2-3 | TRBV15 | . | TGTGCCACCAGCGAGGGAAGGTCAGATACGCAGTATTTT | CATSEGRSDTQYF
. | TRBJ1-6 | TRBV19 | . | TGTGCCAGTAGTATACTGGGCTCACCCCTCCACTTT | CASSILGSPLHF
. | TRBJ2-3 | TRBV12-3/TRBV12-4 | . | TGTGCCAGCAGCTCAGGGGGCGGGGGGCAGTATTTT | CASSSGGGGQYF
TRBD1 | TRBJ1-6 | TRBV27 | . | TGTGCCAGCAGTATGAGGACAGGTTCCAATTCACCCCTCCACTTT | CASSMRTGSNSPLHF
. | TRBJ2-7 | TRBV10-2 | . | TGCGCCAGCAGTGAGGGCCCCGAGCAGTACTTC | CASSEGPEQYF
. | TRBJ2-3 | TRBV19 | . | TGTGCCACGGGCCCGACGGCGGGAGATACGCAGTATTTT | CATGPTAGDTQYF
TRBD1 | TRBJ2-7 | TRBV5-8 | . | TGTGCCAGCATCGAGGGACAGGTCTACGAGCAGTACTTC | CASIEGQVYEQYF
TRBD2 | TRBJ2-2 | TRBV5-4 | . | TGTGCCAGCAGCTCCTCTAGCGGGACCGGGGAGCTGTTTTTT | CASSSSSGTGELFF
TRBD2 | TRBJ2-5 | TRBV29-1 | few | TGCAGCGTTGTCGGGTGGTTAGCGGGGGGTGAGACCCAGTACTTC | CSVVGWLAGGETQYF
. | TRBJ2-6 | TRBV5-1 | . | TGCGCCAGCAGCCCGAAACTTTCTAGCTCTGGGGCCAACGTCCTGACTTTC | CASSPKLSSSGANVLTF
. | TRBJ1-4 | TRBV5-4 | . | TGTGCCAGCAGCTTTCGACAGTACTTAGAAAAACTGTTTTTT | CASSFRQYLEKLFF
. | TRBJ1-1 | TRBV12-3/TRBV12-4 | . | TGTGCCAGCACCCTGGCAGGGACTGAAGCTTTCTTT | CASTLAGTEAFF
TRBD1 | TRBJ1-5 | TRBV18 | . | TGTGCCAGCTCAGATTTGACAGGGGGCGGGCAGCCCCAGCATTTT | CASSDLTGGGQPQHF
TRBD1 | TRBJ1-2 | TRBV29-1 | . | TGCAGCGTGGGTAGGCTGGACAGGGGAACTAACTATGGCTACACCTTC | CSVGRLDRGTNYGYTF
. | TRBJ1-1 | TRBV10-1 | . | TGCGCCAGCAGTCTGGGCCGATTGAACACTGAAGCTTTCTTT | CASSLGRLNTEAFF
TRBD1 | TRBJ1-2 | TRBV5-4 | . | TGTGCCAGCAGCCCGGGACAGCGTGAAACCAACTATGGCTACACCTTC | CASSPGQRETNYGYTF
TRBD1 | TRBJ1-2 | TRBV24-1 | . | TGTGCCACCAGTGATTTGGGGGACAGGGGCAACTATGGCTACACCTTC | CATSDLGDRGNYGYTF
TRBD2 | TRBJ2-3 | TRBV28 | . | TGTGCCTCCTCAGCGGGGGGCACCATTTATACGCAGTATTTT | CASSAGGTIYTQYF
TRBD1 | TRBJ1-4 | TRBV18 | . | TGTGCCAGCTCCCCTCGACAGGGGGTTGGTGAAAAACTGTTTTTT | CASSPRQGVGEKLFF
TRBD1 | TRBJ2-3 | TRBV7-8 | . | TGTGCCAGCAGCTTAGAGGGACAGGGCGACGGAGATACGCAGTATTTT | CASSLEGQGDGDTQYF
. | TRBJ2-7 | TRBV9 | . | TGTGCCAGCAGCGCAAACCTTGGAGGGGTGGTCAACGAGCAGTACTTC | CASSANLGGVVNEQYF
. | TRBJ2-7 | TRBV4-1 | . | TGCGCCAGCAGCCAAAATACCGGGACTTTAGCAAAAGACGAGCAGTACTTC | CASSQNTGTLAKDEQYF
. | TRBJ2-1 | TRBV11-2 | . | TGTGCCAGCAGCACGCGGGCGGGGAAGGGGTCCTACAATGAGCAGTTCTTC | CASSTRAGKGSYNEQFF
. | TRBJ2-7 | TRBV7-9 | . | TGTGCCAGCGGAGATGCGGGGAGGACCTACGAGCAGTACTTC | CASGDAGRTYEQYF
. | TRBJ1-4 | TRBV6-6 | . | TGTGCCAGCACCCCATTGGGGGCAATGAACAAACTGTTTTTT | CASTPLGAMNKLFF
. | TRBJ1-2 | TRBV7-2 | few | TGTGCCAGCCTTAAGAGGGAGGGGTGGCGCGGCTACACCTTC | CASLKREGWRGYTF
. | TRBJ1-2 | TRBV5-6 | few | TGTGCCAGCAGCTACGGACGGGGTGGCTACACCTTC | CASSYGRGGYTF
TRBD1 | TRBJ2-6 | TRBV4-1 | . | TGCGCCAGCAGCTGGACAGGCGGCACTGGGGCCAACGTCCTGACTTTC | CASSWTGGTGANVLTF
. | TRBJ2-7 | TRBV2 | . | TGTGCCAGCAGTGACTCAAGAGCGTTCTCCTACGAGCAGTACTTC | CASSDSRAFSYEQYF
TRBD1 | TRBJ1-3 | TRBV5-6 | . | TGTGCCAGCAGCCGGACAGGGCCGAGCTCTGGAAACACCATATATTTT | CASSRTGPSSGNTIYF